This is a list of T cell receptor beta chains from one sample in a study of cytomegalovirus exposure and HLA in healthy donors. Sequenced by immunoSEQ multiplex PCR; TCRdb stores in-frame clones only, minus some. The sample contains around 230,000 clones, 80% to 90% of which appear only once. Sequences were obtained from PBMCs. These receptors all come from a girl aged 2 to 9 in good health and CMV-seronegative. Both conserved end residues are part of each CDR3. Each record gives: J gene, clone size, V gene, D gene, CDR3 protein, CDR3 DNA. The D gene is left open where the match is weak. Clone sizes are given selectively: once, few, many, or a class where the clone is expanded.

TRBJ2-1 | - | TRBV21-1 | - | CARTGLAGGHIPSNEQFF | TGTGCCAGGACGGGACTAGCGGGGGGGCACATCCCCTCCAATGAGCAGTTCTTC
TRBJ2-5 | - | TRBV27 | TRBD2 | CASSSLKAGGETQYF | TGTGCCAGCAGTTCGCTAAAAGCGGGAGGAGAGACCCAGTACTTC
TRBJ2-3 | once | TRBV5-4 | - | CASSGLGADTQYF | TGTGCCAGCAGCGGCCTAGGGGCAGATACGCAGTATTTT
TRBJ1-2 | - | TRBV2 | TRBD1 | CASPNLDRRYGYTF | TGTGCCAGCCCGAACTTGGACAGGCGTTATGGCTACACCTTC
TRBJ2-1 | - | TRBV4-1 | TRBD2 | CASSQEGTSPNEQFF | TGCGCCAGCAGCCAAGAAGGGACTAGCCCAAATGAGCAGTTCTTC
TRBJ1-1 | - | TRBV5-1 | - | CASSFSGTLNTEAFF | TGCGCCAGCAGCTTCTCCGGGACACTGAACACTGAAGCTTTCTTT
TRBJ1-1 | - | TRBV19 | TRBD1 | CASSIGTGRRDTEAFF | TGTGCCAGTAGCATCGGGACAGGGAGAAGGGACACTGAAGCTTTCTTT
TRBJ2-5 | few | TRBV5-1 | - | CASSLVPAEETQYF | TGCGCCAGCAGCTTGGTCCCAGCGGAAGAGACCCAGTACTTC
TRBJ2-5 | - | TRBV7-9 | - | CASSFTGQETQYF | TGTGCCAGCAGCTTTACAGGGCAAGAGACCCAGTACTTC
TRBJ2-7 | - | TRBV30 | TRBD1 | CAWSTGTGYEQYF | TGTGCCTGGAGTACGGGGACAGGGTACGAGCAGTACTTC
TRBJ2-1 | - | TRBV25-1 | - | CASSDLADSSYNEQFF | TGTGCCAGCAGTGATCTGGCGGACAGCTCCTACAATGAGCAGTTCTTC
TRBJ2-5 | - | TRBV5-6 | TRBD2 | CASSLGLAGVQETQYF | TGTGCCAGCAGCTTGGGACTAGCGGGAGTTCAAGAGACCCAGTACTTC
TRBJ2-1 | - | TRBV23-1 | TRBD2 | CASSQSGTTNEQFF | TGCGCCAGCAGTCAATCCGGGACTACCAATGAGCAGTTCTTC